The 8 T cell receptor beta chains below come from one sample, sequenced in a study of T cell repertoires in cytomegalovirus infection. TCRdb re-derived calls from the reads in MiXCR, one entry per CDR3 protein. The sample includes some 230,000 distinct CDR3 sequences, 22% of them seen just once. Material for sequencing was CD8+ T cells from PBMCs. Source of these receptors: a human donor in good health (CMV status not recorded). Some clones in this sample may be carry-over from other donors' samples.

The chain has TRBV12-3 or TRBV12-4 and TRBJ2-1, with 7 bases identical to TRBD2. The CDR3 runs to 16 residues. Germline trimming cut 4 bases from V and 2 bases from J; bases unmatched to any gene: 8. This chain's CDR3 is CASSSSGAIPYNEQFF. The CDR3 DNA sequence: TGTGCCAGCAGTTCCAGCGGGGCCATACCCTACAATGAGCAGTTCTTC.

The chain combines TRBV20-1 with TRBJ2-1; no clear D. This CDR3 is 15 amino acids long. V dropped 2 bases and J dropped 0 bases, with 11 bases sitting between them. Germline CDR1 DFQATT, CDR2 SNEGSKA (reference sequence). As DNA, the CDR3 is TGCAGTGCTAGACTCGACTCCAGCTCCTACAATGAGCAGTTCTTC. Amino acid sequence: CSARLDSSSYNEQFF.

This clonotype was counted at least ten times. The V call is TRBV12-3 or TRBV12-4, the J call TRBJ2-3; possibly TRBD2 for D (6 bases). This CDR3 has 16 residues. V shed 4 bases and J shed 1 base, with 15 bases lying between them. The CDR3 DNA sequence: TGTGCCAGCAGTTCACCTGGAGGGATTCGCACAGATACGCAGTATTTT. Residues: CASSSPGGIRTDTQYF.

The chain employs TRBV6-5 and TRBJ2-2; D is possibly TRBD1 (6 bases). V lost 0 bases and J lost 7, with 15 bases in between. CDR1 MNHEY and CDR2 SVGAGI come from the germline V gene. This CDR3 has 16 residues. The CDR3 reads CASSYSIPRGIGELFF. The CDR3 region has the DNA TGTGCCAGCAGTTACTCGATACCCAGGGGAATCGGGGAGCTGTTTTTT.

A few counts support this clonotype. The chain has TRBV28 and TRBJ2-2; D may be TRBD2 (7 bases). Trimming shortened V by 2 bases and J by 3 bases, and 19 bases separated the two germline ends. Germline assignment: CDR1 MDHEN and CDR2 SYDVKM. The CDR3 loop spans 18 amino acids. CDR3 nucleotide sequence: TGTGCCAGCAGTTTAGGGGTTGGGGGGGCGGCGTACACCGGGGAGCTGTTTTTT. The encoded protein is CASSLGVGGAAYTGELFF.

This sequence joins TRBV3-1 and TRBJ2-2, with 11 nucleotides matching TRBD1. The junction had 6 bases not matched to a gene; V was cut back by 3 bases and J by 0 bases. Germline CDR1 and CDR2: LGHDT and YNNKEL (reference sequence). There are 18 residues in the CDR3. CDR3 sequence reads: CASSHIPGQGANTGELFF. As DNA, the CDR3 is TGTGCCAGCAGCCACATACCGGGACAGGGGGCGAACACCGGGGAGCTGTTTTTT. Complete variable domain (other parts from reference TRBV3-1 and TRBJ2-2): DTAVSQTPKYLVTQMGNDKSIKCEQNLGHDTMYWYKQDSKKFLKIMFSYNNKELIINETVPNRFSPKSPDKAHLNLHINSLELGDSAVYFCASSHIPGQGANTGELFFGEGSRLTVL.

The chain uses TRBV27 and TRBJ2-1, with TRBD1 as a possible D gene (5 bases). Germline loops: CDR1 MNHEY, CDR2 SMNVEV (reference sequence). V shed 10 bases and J shed 8 bases, with 12 bases lying between them. The CDR3 has 11 residues. The CDR3 here is CATQGVDEQFF. In DNA form, the CDR3 reads TGTGCCACCCAAGGGGTCGATGAGCAGTTCTTC.

In the case of this clonotype: A much larger clonotype is one base distant, so this may be a read error. V gene TRBV7-6 combines with J gene TRBJ2-5; D is ambiguous. Germline-derived CDR1 and CDR2 are SGHVS and FNYEAQ. This CDR3 comprises 13 residues. DNA of the CDR3: TGTGTCAGCAGCCCCGTATTGGAAGAGACCCAGTACTTC. Encoded protein: CVSSPVLEETQYF.